The rows below give T cell receptor beta chains drawn from one sample of a study of shared clonotypes between healthy human individuals. This table comes from immunoSEQ multiplex PCR, and its TCRdb copy is limited to in-frame clones, with some not included. Of under 1,900,000 clones listed, approximately 98.5% are singletons. The sequenced sample was naive CD4+ T cells sorted from blood. These receptors were collected from a man between 25 and 39 years old in good health. The CDR3 runs from the conserved cysteine through the conserved F or W. D genes are given only for firm matches. Clone sizes are given selectively: once, few, many, or a class where the clone is expanded.

V: TRBV29-1; size: -; D: -; J: TRBJ2-5; DNA: TGCAGCGCCCTTCAAGAGACCCAGTACTTC; CDR3: CSALQETQYF
V: TRBV11-3; size: -; D: TRBD2; J: TRBJ2-3; DNA: TGTGCCAGCAGTCGTACCCCACTAGCGGGAGGGCCCGTTAGCACAGATACGCAGTATTTT; CDR3: CASSRTPLAGGPVSTDTQYF
V: TRBV7-3; size: -; D: -; J: TRBJ2-1; DNA: TGTGCCAGCAGCTTACTGGGCGACTTGACCTACAATGAGCAGTTCTTC; CDR3: CASSLLGDLTYNEQFF
V: TRBV5-1; size: -; D: -; J: TRBJ2-7; DNA: TGCGCCAGCTCGTCACGGAAAGGAGACTACGAGCAGTACTTC; CDR3: CASSSRKGDYEQYF
V: TRBV28; size: -; D: TRBD1; J: TRBJ1-2; DNA: TGTGCCAGTATTACCCCGGGACAGGGGCCGGGTAACTATGGCTACACCTTC; CDR3: CASITPGQGPGNYGYTF
V: TRBV6-5; size: -; D: -; J: TRBJ2-7; DNA: TGTGCCAGCAGGCCCGAGGCAGGGAGTTCCTACGAGCAGTACTTC; CDR3: CASRPEAGSSYEQYF
V: TRBV5-1; size: -; D: -; J: TRBJ2-6; DNA: TGCGCCAGCACCCTGCGAGATCCTGGGGCCAACGTCCTGACTTTC; CDR3: CASTLRDPGANVLTF
V: TRBV19; size: -; D: TRBD2; J: TRBJ2-7; DNA: TGTGCCAGTAGTATGACTAGCGGGAGAGGCACCGAGCAGTACTTC; CDR3: CASSMTSGRGTEQYF
V: TRBV19; size: -; D: TRBD2; J: TRBJ2-1; DNA: TGTGCCAGTAAAATCTCGGGAGGGCATGAGCAGTTCTTC; CDR3: CASKISGGHEQFF
V: TRBV6-5; size: -; D: -; J: TRBJ2-2; DNA: TGTGCCAGCAGTTACCTTAGGAACCGGGAGCTGTTTTTT; CDR3: CASSYLRNRELFF
V: TRBV28; size: -; D: -; J: TRBJ1-2; DNA: TGTGCCAGCAGTTTATTAAGTGCTGGCTACACCTTC; CDR3: CASSLLSAGYTF
V: TRBV6-5; size: -; D: TRBD2; J: TRBJ2-3; DNA: TGTGCCGCAAGCGGGAGAACAGATACGCAGTATTTT; CDR3: CAASGRTDTQYF
V: TRBV5-5; size: -; D: TRBD1; J: TRBJ1-4; DNA: TGTGCCAGCAGCAGACCACAGGGGGCGGGTGAAAAACTGTTTTTT; CDR3: CASSRPQGAGEKLFF
V: TRBV27; size: -; D: TRBD1; J: TRBJ1-1; DNA: TGTGCCAGCAGTTACACAGGGGGGACTGAAGCTTTCTTT; CDR3: CASSYTGGTEAFF
V: TRBV6-5; size: -; D: TRBD1; J: TRBJ1-5; DNA: TGTGCCAGCAGTTTAGTCACAGGGGGCAATCAGCCCCAGCATTTT; CDR3: CASSLVTGGNQPQHF
V: TRBV28; size: -; D: TRBD1; J: TRBJ2-7; DNA: TGTGCCAGCAGGACTCCGACAGGGAGCTCCTACGAGCAGTACTTC; CDR3: CASRTPTGSSYEQYF
V: TRBV14; size: -; D: -; J: TRBJ2-7; DNA: TGTGCCAGCAGCCACCGAGTTGGCGCCGAACTATACGAGCAGTACTTC; CDR3: CASSHRVGAELYEQYF
V: TRBV2; size: -; D: -; J: TRBJ2-6; DNA: TGTGCCAGCAGTGAGCCCTCAGGTCCGGCGTCACTCTCTGGGGCCAACGTCCTGACTTTC; CDR3: CASSEPSGPASLSGANVLTF
V: TRBV18; size: once; D: -; J: TRBJ2-7; DNA: TGTGCCAGCTCACCAGAAGCGGACTACTACGAGCAGTACTTC; CDR3: CASSPEADYYEQYF
V: TRBV20-1; size: -; D: -; J: TRBJ2-5; DNA: TGCAGTGCTAGACTTCGGGAGACCCAGTACTTC; CDR3: CSARLRETQYF
V: TRBV7-3; size: -; D: TRBD1; J: TRBJ1-5; DNA: TGTGCCAGCAGCCTACCCCAGTTAAGACAGGGGATAGTTTGCAATCAGCCCCAGCATTTT; CDR3: CASSLPQLRQGIVCNQPQHF
V: TRBV10-3; size: -; D: TRBD1; J: TRBJ2-7; DNA: TGTGCCATCACTGGGGGGACAGGGGTTGGCGAGCAGTACTTC; CDR3: CAITGGTGVGEQYF
V: TRBV28; size: -; D: TRBD1; J: TRBJ1-2; DNA: TGTGCCACCTGTGGGACAGCTTATGGCTACACCTTC; CDR3: CATCGTAYGYTF
V: TRBV5-1; size: -; D: TRBD1; J: TRBJ2-2; DNA: TGCGCCAGCAGCCTGACAGGGAGCACCGGGGAGCTGTTTTTT; CDR3: CASSLTGSTGELFF
V: TRBV7-9; size: -; D: -; J: TRBJ2-2; DNA: TGTGCCAGCAGCTTTCAACTAGTCGGGGAGCTGTTTTTT; CDR3: CASSFQLVGELFF
V: TRBV6-6; size: -; D: -; J: TRBJ2-3; DNA: TGTGCCAGCAGTTATTCGGCGGCGCGCACAGATACGCAGTATTTT; CDR3: CASSYSAARTDTQYF
V: TRBV7-6; size: -; D: TRBD2; J: TRBJ2-7; DNA: TGTGCCAGCAGCCCGAGGGCTAGCGGGATGTACGAGCAGTACTTC; CDR3: CASSPRASGMYEQYF
V: TRBV30; size: -; D: -; J: TRBJ2-3; DNA: TGTGCCTGGAGTAGCGTAGCGGCCACAGATACGCAGTATTTT; CDR3: CAWSSVAATDTQYF
V: TRBV11-3; size: -; D: TRBD2; J: TRBJ2-1; DNA: TGTGCCAGCAGCTTACAAAGAATACTAGCGGGAGAGGTCAATGAGCAGTTCTTC; CDR3: CASSLQRILAGEVNEQFF
V: TRBV5-6; size: once; D: -; J: TRBJ1-1; DNA: TGTGCCAGCAGCTTGGAGCTTGAAGCTTTCTTT; CDR3: CASSLELEAFF
V: TRBV5-1; size: -; D: TRBD1; J: TRBJ2-3; DNA: TGCGCCAGCAGCCTGCTCGGACAGGCCCTCAGCACAGATACGCAGTATTTT; CDR3: CASSLLGQALSTDTQYF
V: TRBV11-1; size: once; D: -; J: TRBJ2-3; DNA: TGTGCCAGCAGCTCGAACCGTGCGGGGATCCTTCGGGATACGCAGTATTTT; CDR3: CASSSNRAGILRDTQYF
V: TRBV9; size: -; D: -; J: TRBJ2-3; DNA: TGTGCCAGCAGCGTAGCTACAGTGTCCTGGAGCACAGATACGCAGTATTTT; CDR3: CASSVATVSWSTDTQYF
V: TRBV5-1; size: -; D: -; J: TRBJ2-7; DNA: TGCGCCAGCAGCTTGGAGCCCCGGACTGTCTACGAGCAGTACTTC; CDR3: CASSLEPRTVYEQYF
V: TRBV13; size: -; D: -; J: TRBJ2-3; DNA: TGTGCCAGCAGCCTCCGACTGAAAACCTCTAGCACAGATACGCAGTATTTT; CDR3: CASSLRLKTSSTDTQYF
V: TRBV9; size: -; D: -; J: TRBJ2-2; DNA: TGTGCCAGCAGCGTAGCTCCAAGGAACACCGGGGAGCTGTTTTTT; CDR3: CASSVAPRNTGELFF
V: TRBV6-4; size: -; D: -; J: TRBJ1-1; DNA: TGTGCCAGCAGTCTGGGGAGGATGAACACTGAAGCTTTCTTT; CDR3: CASSLGRMNTEAFF
V: TRBV15; size: -; D: -; J: TRBJ2-5; DNA: TGTGCCACCAGCAGAGGAGGGGTGGGGGAAGAGACCCAGTACTTC; CDR3: CATSRGGVGEETQYF
V: TRBV27; size: -; D: TRBD2; J: TRBJ2-7; DNA: TGTGCCAGCAGTTACAAGCGGGAGTCCCTAATAAGGTACTTC; CDR3: CASSYKRESLIRYF
V: TRBV25-1; size: -; D: -; J: TRBJ1-2; DNA: TGTGCCAGCAGTGAAGCGGCCCCCTCTTTGGGTAATGGCTACACCTTC; CDR3: CASSEAAPSLGNGYTF